Shown below are 20 T cell receptor beta chains from a single sample sequenced in a study of cytomegalovirus exposure and HLA in healthy donors. The PCR was carried out with 60 Vbeta primers and 13 Jbeta primers. Produced via immunoSEQ multiplex PCR; TCRdb's table is partial and in-frame only. Among 150,000 to 200,000 clones listed, less than 90% were seen once. Input material: PBMCs. These receptors originate from a man between 45 and 60 years old in good health and CMV-seropositive.

V and J are TRBV5-1 and TRBJ2-2; D is possibly TRBD1 (5 bases). Deletions cut 0 bases from V and 7 bases from J, with 13 bases between. The CDR3 is 15 amino acids. Germline V CDR1 and CDR2: SGHRS, YFSETQ. CDR3 sequence: CASSLGDREVGELFF. The CDR3, as DNA: TGCGCCAGCAGCTTGGGAGACAGAGAGGTCGGGGAGCTGTTTTTT.

This clone has only a few counts. The chain links TRBV28 to TRBJ2-1; 9 nucleotides align to TRBD2. Germline CDR1 reads MDHEN; CDR2 reads SYDVKM. The CDR3 totals 14 residues. The junction had 1 base not matched to a gene; V was cut back by 2 bases and J by 5 bases. CDR3 coding DNA: TGTGCCAGCAGTTTAGGACTAGCGCACAATGAGCAGTTCTTC. Protein sequence: CASSLGLAHNEQFF.

The CDR3 here is CASSEQGSYNEQFF. As DNA, the CDR3 is TGTGCCAGCAGTGAGCAGGGTTCCTACAATGAGCAGTTCTTC. The chain combines TRBV2 with TRBJ2-1; the D gene is possibly TRBD1 (5 bases). V dropped 3 bases and J dropped 1 base, with 7 bases sitting between them. Germline assignment: CDR1 SNHLY and CDR2 FYNNEI. The length of the CDR3 is 14 residues.

This rearrangement joins TRBV4-1 to TRBJ2-1, with 10 bases that match TRBD2. The germline V gene encodes CDR1 MGHRA and CDR2 YSYEKL. This CDR3 has 17 residues. J lost 5 bases, V lost 4 bases, and 11 bases had no gene match. This CDR3 reads CASSLRAGTSANNEQFF. The DNA for the CDR3 is TGCGCCAGCAGCCTCCGGGCCGGGACTAGCGCTAACAATGAGCAGTTCTTC.

The rearrangement joins TRBV28 to TRBJ2-2; TRBD1 might be the D (6 bases). The CDR3 sequence is 15 residues long. CDR1 and CDR2 (germline): MDHEN, SYDVKM. V was cut by 2 bases and J by 6 bases, with 13 bases left in between. The CDR3: CASSLESRTAGELFF. In DNA form, the CDR3 reads TGTGCCAGCAGTTTAGAGAGTAGGACAGCCGGGGAGCTGTTTTTT.

The rearrangement joins TRBV16 to TRBJ1-1; D remains unclear. The germline V gene encodes CDR1 KGHSY and CDR2 FQNENV. The CDR3 is made up of 14 amino acids. V was trimmed by 3 bases and J by 7 bases, leaving 15 bases between them. The CDR3 sequence: CASSHTAGVYEAFF. The CDR3 bases are TGTGCCAGCAGCCACACCGCCGGGGTCTATGAAGCTTTCTTT.

The CDR3 nucleotides read TGTGCCAGCAGTTTTTCGACAGGGGTACGGGAGACCCAGTACTTC. Amino acids: CASSFSTGVRETQYF. The chain links TRBV27 to TRBJ2-5; 8 nucleotides agree with TRBD1. V lost 3 bases, J lost 5 bases, and 8 bases stayed unmatched. The CDR3 spans 15 residues. Germline V CDR1 and CDR2: MNHEY, SMNVEV (reference sequence).

The chain uses TRBV27 and TRBJ2-1; 7 bases are shared with TRBD1. The germline gives CDR1 MNHEY, CDR2 SMNVEV (reference sequence). V gave up 6 bases and J gave up 8 bases; unmatched junction bases: 16. The CDR3 length is 16 residues. CDR3 loop: CASSATRDSLYYEQFF. CDR3 bases: TGTGCCAGCAGCGCCACCCGGGACAGTCTATACTATGAGCAGTTCTTC.

The V gene is TRBV6-5, the J gene TRBJ2-1; TRBD2 matches 8 bases. The germline V gene has CDR1 MNHEY and CDR2 SVGAGI. The CDR3 contains 15 residues. After removal of 2 bases from V and 7 bases from J, the junction contained 7 bases not matched to a gene. For the CDR3, the DNA is TGTGCCAGCAGTTACCCTACTAGCGGACAAAATGAGCAGTTCTTC. Amino acid sequence: CASSYPTSGQNEQFF.

This clone appeared a single time. V and J are TRBV7-2 and TRBJ1-2, with D tentatively TRBD1 (6 bases). The germline V gene encodes CDR1 SGHTA and CDR2 FQGNSA. The CDR3 spans 11 residues. V shed 5 bases and J shed 8 bases, with 9 bases lying between them. CDR3 bases: TGTGCCAGCAGCCAGGGGTTGGGCTACACCTTC. It codes for CASSQGLGYTF. The full variable domain, its missing parts supplied by reference TRBV7-2 and TRBJ1-2, is GAGVSQSPSNKVTEKGKDVELRCDPISGHTALYWYRQSLGQGLEFLIYFQGNSAPDKSGLPSDRFSAERTGGSVSTLTIQRTQQEDSAVYLCASSQGLGYTFGSGTRLTVV.

CDR3 sequence: CASSGGGNTEAFF. The CDR3 nucleotides are TGTGCCAGCAGCGGGGGGGGGAACACTGAAGCTTTCTTT. V gene TRBV4-2 combines with J gene TRBJ1-1; D is perhaps TRBD1 (5 bases). The CDR3 sequence is 13 residues long. Germline lookup yields CDR1 LGHNA and CDR2 YNFKEQ. V gave up 5 bases and J gave up 1 base, with 8 bases separating them.

This chain joins TRBV11-2 and TRBJ1-1, with 9 bases identical to TRBD1. J lost 0 bases, V lost 3 bases, and 5 bases had no gene match. Germline loops: CDR1 SGHAT, CDR2 FQNNGV. CDR3 length: 16 residues. The CDR3 region is CASSLRWDRVNTEAFF. As DNA, the CDR3 is TGTGCCAGCAGCTTGAGGTGGGACAGGGTGAACACTGAAGCTTTCTTT.

The chain combines TRBV7-9 with TRBJ2-5, with a possible D match to TRBD1 (6 bases). V was trimmed by 2 bases and J by 2 bases, leaving 12 bases between them. This CDR3 is 15 amino acids long. CDR1 and CDR2 (germline): SEHNR, FQNEAQ (reference sequence). CDR3 region: CASSLIQGKQETQYF. The CDR3 nucleotides are TGTGCCAGCAGCTTAATCCAGGGGAAACAAGAGACCCAGTACTTC.

Of note for this clone: Other DNA sequences in this sample translate to the same CDR3. This chain uses TRBV29-1 with TRBJ1-3; possible D gene TRBD1, 5 bases. The length of the CDR3 is 14 residues. Germline-derived CDR1 and CDR2 are SQVTM and ANQGSEA. The V end lost 2 bases, the J end lost 4 bases, and 12 bases lay between the germline ends. This chain's CDR3 is CSVEWEGSGNTIYF. The CDR3 nucleotides read TGCAGCGTTGAATGGGAGGGGTCCGGAAACACCATATATTTT.

This clone was observed a few times. The chain carries TRBV5-3 and TRBJ2-7, with TRBD1 matching over 10 bases. TRBV5-3 carries the ORF label, with uncertain function. The ends lost 4 bases at V and 4 bases at J; junction bases unmatched: 11. The CDR3 is 16 residues long. This CDR3 reads CARSLTRDRGRYEQYF. CDR3 DNA sequence: TGTGCCAGAAGCCTAACCCGGGACAGGGGCCGTTACGAGCAGTACTTC.

The rearrangement uses TRBV4-2 and TRBJ2-7, with TRBD1 identical over 10 bases. The CDR3 is made up of 14 amino acids. The J segment lost 4 bases and the V segment lost 4 bases, leaving 4 bases of the junction unmatched. Germline V gene data show CDR1 as LGHNA and CDR2 as YNFKEQ. In DNA, the CDR3 is TGTGCCAGCAGCCGAGGACAGGGGGATTACGAGCAGTACTTC. It translates to CASSRGQGDYEQYF.

This chain joins TRBV4-2 and TRBJ2-5; TRBD1 might be the D (6 bases). The last part of the DNA fits TRBJ2-7 better; the J call may be wrong. Germline V CDR1 and CDR2: LGHNA, YNFKEQ. The CDR3 loop spans 15 amino acids. CDR3 sequence: CASSQDQGTTYEQYF. The CDR3 DNA sequence: TGTGCCAGCAGCCAAGATCAGGGGACAACCTACGAGCAGTACTTC.

The CDR3 spells CASSLKSGGGYEQYF. The CDR3, as DNA: TGTGCCAGCAGCTTAAAAAGCGGGGGGGGCTACGAGCAGTACTTC. The V gene is TRBV7-3, the J gene TRBJ2-7, with 10 bases aligning to TRBD2. V gave up 1 base and J gave up 3 bases; unmatched junction bases: 3. This CDR3 comprises 15 residues. Germline V gives CDR1 SGHTA, CDR2 FQGTGA.

This clone was detected once. An end of the junction differs from the germline gene, which may be a read error. The chain couples TRBV29-1 to TRBJ2-2; a possible D gene is TRBD2 (6 bases). CDR3 length: 12 residues. CDR1 is SQVTM and CDR2 is ANQGSEA in the germline V gene. Written as DNA, the CDR3 is TGCAGCCTAATCGCGAACACCGGGGGGCTGTTTTTT. Amino acids: CSLIANTGGLFF.

This rearrangement joins TRBV10-3 to TRBJ2-7; 9 nucleotides line up with TRBD1. CDR3 size: 11 residues. V gave up 10 bases and J gave up 6 bases; unmatched junction bases: 4. CDR1 and CDR2 from the germline V gene are ENHRY and SYGVKD. This CDR3 reads CATGTGTEQYF. DNA for the CDR3: TGTGCCACCGGGACAGGGACCGAGCAGTACTTC.